This TCR beta chain is drawn from a study of cytomegalovirus exposure and HLA in healthy donors. Study-wide findings and caveats: In vitro confirmation showed three CMV-associated chains to be CMV antigen specific. Clusters of TCRs from the first cohort tended to co-occur in the 120 or so validation repertoires (as a later analysis found). The study listed about 150 cytomegalovirus-associated TCR beta chains.

Germline V CDR1 and CDR2: SGHRS, YFSETQ. V was pared by 4 bases and J by 0 bases, with 10 bases of the junction left unmatched. The CDR3 has 17 residues. The protocol was immunoSEQ multiplex PCR, while the TCRdb copy is restricted to in-frame clones and leaves out a portion. The table has tens of thousands of clones, roughly 89% seen once; the top ten hold about 15%. About this clone: The antigen is unknown.

The rearrangement uses TRBV5-1 and TRBJ2-3; 8 nucleotides match TRBD2. Sample: PBMCs. This receptor was identified in a woman between 18 and 30 years old in good health and CMV-seronegative. CDR3 amino acids: CASSVSSSGLSTDTQYF. The CDR3 DNA sequence: TGCGCCAGCAGCGTCTCTTCTAGCGGGCTCAGCACAGATACGCAGTATTTT.